These 30 T cell receptor beta chains were all obtained from the same sample, sequenced in a study of cytomegalovirus exposure and HLA in healthy donors (dated by TCRdb to 2016 to 2017). Preparation of the library involved the immunoSEQ multiplex PCR assay. A mixture of 60 forward primers for TCR Vbeta segments and 13 reverse primers for TCR Jbeta segments was used in the multiplex PCR. Drawn from immuneACCESS, this table holds only the in-frame rearrangements with V and J called that TCRdb kept. Clones are partly lost; checked studies trace under half to an unresolved V gene and leave the rest unexplained. This sample gives 35,000 to 45,000 clones in total; approximately 52% of them show up just once. The top ten clonotypes cover about 12% of the sample. The sequencing input was PBMCs. The receptor set was obtained from a human donor in good health.

This chain connects TRBV28 to TRBJ1-1; D call uncertain. Trimming removed 9 bases at V and 1 base at J, with 12 bases between. Per the germline V gene, CDR1 is MDHEN and CDR2 is SYDVKM. This CDR3 contains 13 residues. The CDR3 sequence is CARPVVPNTEAFF. CDR3 coding DNA: TGTGCCAGACCGGTCGTTCCGAACACTGAAGCTTTCTTT.

The chain employs TRBV6-5 and TRBJ2-3, with D hard to call. The CDR3 extends over 14 amino acids. Germline values: CDR1 MNHEY, CDR2 SVGAGI. Between the trimmed V and J ends, which lost 0 bases and 0 bases, there was a span of 4 bases. The CDR3 DNA is TGTGCCAGCAGTTACTCCATGAGCACAGATACGCAGTATTTT. It specifies CASSYSMSTDTQYF.

This rearrangement joins TRBV2 to TRBJ1-2; a weak D match, TRBD1 (5 bases). This CDR3 spans 11 amino acids. The germline V gene has CDR1 SNHLY and CDR2 FYNNEI. Trimming left V 3 bases short and J 8 bases short, with 7 bases between. This CDR3 is CASSDSGGYTF. CDR3 coding DNA: TGTGCCAGCAGTGACTCAGGGGGCTACACCTTC.

This sequence joins TRBV7-3 and TRBJ2-7; D is perhaps TRBD1 (5 bases). Trimming shortened V by 5 bases and J by 3 bases, and 14 bases separated the two germline ends. The CDR3 runs to 14 residues. In germline, CDR1 is SGHTA, CDR2 FQGTGA. CDR3 loop: CASSLLGDSYEQYF. The CDR3 DNA follows: TGTGCCAGCAGCCTCCTGGGCGACAGCTACGAGCAGTACTTC.

The chain joins TRBV7-6 to TRBJ1-6, with TRBD1 as a possible D gene (6 bases). CDR1 is SGHVS and CDR2 is FNYEAQ in the germline V gene. This CDR3 comprises 15 residues. V dropped 1 base and J dropped 6 bases, with 10 bases sitting between them. The CDR3 sequence: CASSLESGVNSPLHF. The CDR3 DNA sequence: TGTGCCAGCAGCTTAGAGTCAGGGGTTAATTCACCCCTCCACTTT. The variable domain in full, with the rest retrieved from reference TRBV7-6 and TRBJ1-6, is GAGVSQSPRYKVTKRGQDVALRCDPISGHVSLYWYRQALGQGPEFLTYFNYEAQQDKSGLPNDRFSAERPEGSISTLTIQRTEQRDSAMYRCASSLESGVNSPLHFGNGTRLTVT.

In this sample, this clone turned up a few times. This chain connects TRBV28 to TRBJ1-4; D call uncertain. The germline CDR1 and CDR2 sequences are MDHEN and SYDVKM. Trimming pared 3 bases from V and 2 bases from J, leaving 13 bases between. The CDR3 loop spans 16 amino acids. CDR3 in DNA: TGTGCCAGCAGTTTCGAACGGGGTTGGACTAATGAAAAACTGTTTTTT. Residues: CASSFERGWTNEKLFF.

The CDR3 nucleotides are TGCAGCTCGCCCGGGACTAGCGGGAACACTGAGCAGTTCTTC. Residues: CSSPGTSGNTEQFF. The chain joins TRBV29-1 to TRBJ2-1, with 13 bases aligning to TRBD2. The V gene end was trimmed by 8 bases and the J gene end by 9 bases; junction bases not matched to a gene: 10. In germline, CDR1 is SQVTM, CDR2 ANQGSEA. This CDR3 is built from 14 residues.

The genes are TRBV25-1 and TRBJ2-7, with 7 bases matching TRBD2. J lost 0 bases, V lost 3 bases, and 2 bases had no gene match. The CDR3 has 14 amino acids. The germline CDR1 and CDR2 sequences are MGHDK and SYGVNS. The DNA for the CDR3 is TGTGCCAGCAGTGAGGGCGGGAGCTCCTACGAGCAGTACTTC. Encoded protein: CASSEGGSSYEQYF.

The chain employs TRBV2 and TRBJ1-5, with 7 bases that match TRBD1. With V trimmed by 7 bases and J by 5 bases, 11 bases remained unmatched. CDR1 and CDR2 from the germline V gene are SNHLY and FYNNEI. The CDR3 extends over 15 amino acids. Written as DNA, the CDR3 is TGTGCCAGCAAATACAGGGGCGGGTCCGATCAGCCCCAGCATTTT. Its protein is CASKYRGGSDQPQHF.

This clone appeared a few times. The rearrangement joins TRBV7-2 to TRBJ2-7, with TRBD1 identical over 10 bases. Germline values: CDR1 SGHTA, CDR2 FQGNSA. After removal of 0 bases from V and 3 bases from J, the junction contained 2 bases not matched to a gene. The CDR3 length is 15 residues. CDR3 in amino acids: CASSLAGQGFYEQYF. CDR3 bases: TGTGCCAGCAGCTTAGCGGGACAGGGGTTCTACGAGCAGTACTTC.

This clone was found a few times. The chain couples TRBV7-2 to TRBJ1-2, with no clear D. Germline values: CDR1 SGHTA, CDR2 FQGNSA. Trimming took off 7 bases at V and 5 bases at J, with 14 bases between the two ends. The CDR3 has 13 residues. CDR3 bases: TGTGCCAGCATCCAAGCCGGTCCGTATGGCTACACCTTC. Translated: CASIQAGPYGYTF.

This chain connects TRBV19 to TRBJ2-5; D is undetermined. Trimming took off 1 base at V and 5 bases at J, with 8 bases between the two ends. The CDR3 extends over 13 amino acids. CDR1 LNHDA and CDR2 SQIVND come from the germline V gene (reference sequence). DNA for the CDR3: TGTGCCAGTAGTATAGGAGGTATGGAGACCCAGTACTTC. This sequence encodes CASSIGGMETQYF.

The chain employs TRBV4-1 and TRBJ1-2; 7 bases agree with TRBD1. Germline V gene sequence: CDR1 MGHRA, CDR2 YSYEKL. V lost 0 bases to trimming and J lost 3 bases; unmatched junction nucleotides: 4. The CDR3 is 15 amino acids. DNA for the CDR3: TGCGCCAGCAGCCAAGATCCGCAGGGGGACTATGGCTACACCTTC. Its protein is CASSQDPQGDYGYTF.

This clone was counted a few times. V and J are TRBV11-3 and TRBJ2-6; D is perhaps TRBD1 (5 bases). Germline V gene sequence: CDR1 SGHNT, CDR2 YENEEA. V was trimmed by 3 bases and J by 0 bases, leaving 9 bases between them. The CDR3 totals 16 residues. CDR3 bases: TGTGCCAGCAGCTTCAGGGATAGCTCTGGGGCCAACGTCCTGACTTTC. Translating gives CASSFRDSSGANVLTF.

The chain is built from TRBV5-4 and TRBJ1-1; tentative D call: TRBD1 (5 bases). CDR3 length equals 12 residues. V shed 1 base and J shed 4 bases, with 5 bases lying between them. Germline assignment: CDR1 SGHNT and CDR2 YYREEE (reference sequence). The CDR3 DNA reads TGTGCCAGCAGCTTGACAGGCACTGAAGCTTTCTTT. This gives the protein CASSLTGTEAFF. Full variable domain (outside the CDR3, taken from reference TRBV5-4 and TRBJ1-1): ETGVTQSPTHLIKTRGQQVTLRCSSQSGHNTVSWYQQALGQGPQFIFQYYREEENGRGNFPPRFSGLQFPNYSSELNVNALELDDSALYLCASSLTGTEAFFGQGTRLTVV.

The V call is TRBV9, the J call TRBJ2-3, with D unresolved. Germline lookup yields CDR1 SGDLS and CDR2 YYNGEE. This CDR3 has 15 residues. The V end lost 0 bases, the J end lost 1 base, and 9 bases lay between the germline ends. CDR3 region: CASSVGTTGTDTQYF. As DNA, the CDR3 is TGTGCCAGCAGCGTAGGTACTACCGGCACAGATACGCAGTATTTT.

The chain has TRBV15 and TRBJ2-1; TRBD2 is a possible D gene (6 bases). Germline loops: CDR1 LNHNV, CDR2 YYDKDF (reference sequence). With 10 bases removed from V and 10 bases from J, the gap between germline ends came to 14 bases. This CDR3 contains 11 residues. This CDR3 is CASRRAGEQFF. The DNA for the CDR3 is TGTGCCAGCCGGAGGGCGGGGGAGCAGTTCTTC.

The gene calls are TRBV5-1 and TRBJ2-3; the match to TRBD2 covers 7 bases. Trimming took 0 bases from V and 0 from J; bases not matched to a gene: 4. The CDR3 runs to 16 residues. CDR1 is SGHRS, CDR2 YFSETQ, per germline. The CDR3 here is CASSLASGGSTDTQYF. The CDR3 nucleotides are TGCGCCAGCAGCTTGGCCTCGGGGGGTAGCACAGATACGCAGTATTTT.

The V gene is TRBV7-9, the J gene TRBJ1-5; weak D call: TRBD1 (5 bases). This CDR3 region has 16 residues. V shed 4 bases and J shed 2 bases, with 15 bases lying between them. Germline CDR1 SEHNR, CDR2 FQNEAQ (reference sequence). The CDR3 DNA reads TGTGCCAGCAGCTACGGGACTGGTATCGGCAATCAGCCCCAGCATTTT. Translated: CASSYGTGIGNQPQHF.

This chain uses TRBV27 with TRBJ1-3, with D unresolved. Per germline, CDR1 MNHEY and CDR2 SMNVEV (reference sequence). CDR3 size: 14 residues. The V gene lost 5 bases and the J gene lost 0 bases, with 8 bases spanning the gap. In nucleotides, the CDR3 is TGTGCCAGCAGTATGGCGGGCTCTGGAAACACCATATATTTT. This codes for CASSMAGSGNTIYF.

This clone was recorded a few times. The chain has TRBV10-3 and TRBJ2-3; weak D call: TRBD1 (6 bases). The CDR3 loop spans 17 amino acids. The V gene lost 7 bases and the J gene lost 2 bases, with 22 bases spanning the gap. From germline, CDR1 is ENHRY and CDR2 SYGVKD. CDR3 in amino acids: CAINNLQGPHYTDTQYF. The CDR3 DNA reads TGTGCCATCAATAACCTACAGGGTCCCCACTACACAGATACGCAGTATTTT.

This clone has more than one count but fewer than ten. The rearrangement uses TRBV21-1 and TRBJ1-1; the listed D gene, TRBD1, was not tested against the DNA. TRBV21-1 has pseudogene status. The CDR3 has 15 residues. The CDR3 spells CASNPNRGRSTEAFF. In DNA form, the CDR3 reads TGTGCCAGCAACCCCAACAGGGGTCGGTCCACTGAAGCTTTCTTT.

This clone was recorded only once. The chain couples TRBV11-2 to TRBJ1-2, with 9 bases that match TRBD1. The CDR3 loop spans 12 amino acids. With V trimmed by 9 bases and J by 7 bases, 6 bases remained unmatched. The germline gives CDR1 SGHAT, CDR2 FQNNGV. The CDR3 DNA is TGTGCCAGTTTACAGGGGGCGGTTGGCTACACCTTC. As protein: CASLQGAVGYTF. Complete variable domain (other parts from reference TRBV11-2 and TRBJ1-2): EAGVAQSPRYKIIEKRQSVAFWCNPISGHATLYWYQQILGQGPKLLIQFQNNGVVDDSQLPKDRFSAERLKGVDSTLKIQPAKLEDSAVYLCASLQGAVGYTFGSGTRLTVV.

This chain connects TRBV5-6 to TRBJ2-4, with D possibly being TRBD2 (5 bases). CDR1 and CDR2 from the germline V gene are SGHDT and YYEEEE. This CDR3 has 16 residues. Trimming left V 0 bases short and J 0 bases short, with 10 bases between. Here the CDR3 DNA reads TGTGCCAGCAGCTTGGGGGGAGCCTTAGCCAAAAACATTCAGTACTTC. Amino acid sequence: CASSLGGALAKNIQYF.

V gene TRBV7-2 combines with J gene TRBJ1-1; 7 positions agree with TRBD1. The CDR3 has 15 amino acids. V lost 5 bases to trimming and J lost 0 bases; unmatched junction nucleotides: 6. Per the germline V gene, CDR1 is SGHTA and CDR2 is FQGNSA. The CDR3: CASSLGTVMNTEAFF. DNA for the CDR3: TGTGCCAGCAGCCTTGGGACAGTCATGAACACTGAAGCTTTCTTT.

The chain is built from TRBV6-6 and TRBJ2-7; 13 nucleotides match TRBD2. This CDR3 region has 15 residues. Germline V CDR1 and CDR2: MNHNY, SVGAGI (reference sequence). The junction had 6 bases not matched to a gene; V was cut back by 8 bases and J by 2 bases. The CDR3 DNA sequence: TGTGCCAGCGGGACTAGCGGGACCGCGACCTACGAGCAGTACTTC. The encoded protein is CASGTSGTATYEQYF.

The rearrangement links TRBV6-1 to TRBJ1-1, with TRBD1 matching over 7 bases. After removal of 7 bases from V and 0 bases from J, the junction contained 5 bases not matched to a gene. The CDR3 totals 14 residues. Germline V gene data show CDR1 as MNHNS and CDR2 as SASEGT. The CDR3 region is CASTQTGMNTEAFF. The CDR3 region has the DNA TGTGCCAGCACCCAGACAGGGATGAACACTGAAGCTTTCTTT.

The J gene is TRBJ1-5, the V gene TRBV5-6, with 8 bases aligning to TRBD1. The ends lost 4 bases at V and 6 bases at J; junction bases unmatched: 9. The CDR3 contains 15 residues. The V gene's germline CDR1 is SGHDT and CDR2 YYEEEE. CDR3 DNA: TGTGCCAGCAGCGACGGACAGGGTAGCTCTCAGCCCCAGCATTTT. This gives the protein CASSDGQGSSQPQHF.

V is TRBV7-9 and J is TRBJ2-5; the D is unclear. Trimming left V 1 base short and J 4 bases short, with 10 bases between. CDR1 is SEHNR, CDR2 FQNEAQ, per germline (reference sequence). The CDR3 totals 14 residues. CDR3 coding DNA: TGTGCCAGCAGCTTAGATTTGACATCAGAGACCCAGTACTTC. Translation: CASSLDLTSETQYF.

This clone was observed a handful of times. The CDR3: CAATPPGNYGYTF. The CDR3 bases are TGTGCCGCGACCCCTCCCGGGAACTATGGCTACACCTTC. This chain joins TRBV7-2 and TRBJ1-2; unclear D gene. Germline values: CDR1 SGHTA, CDR2 FQGNSA. The germline V and J ends were trimmed by 11 bases and 2 bases, with 15 bases remaining between them. The length of the CDR3 is 13 residues.